This TCR beta chain was captured in a study of T cell responses to AZD1222 COVID-19 vaccine. J lost 2 bases, V lost 5 bases, and 4 bases had no gene match. Germline values: CDR1 SGHRS, CDR2 YFSETQ. This CDR3 has 13 residues. The assay was immunoSEQ multiplex PCR, and TCRdb's table has in-frame clones only and misses some. The table shows roughly 79,000 clones, with 70% to 80% occurring only once. The TCR sequence derives from an adult in good health. V is TRBV5-1 and J is TRBJ2-7; 7 positions agree with TRBD2. Sequencing was performed on peripheral blood, taken on day 0 of AZD1222 vaccination. CDR3 region: CASRGLAAYEQYF. In DNA, the CDR3 is TGCGCCAGCAGGGGGCTAGCGGCCTACGAGCAGTACTTC.